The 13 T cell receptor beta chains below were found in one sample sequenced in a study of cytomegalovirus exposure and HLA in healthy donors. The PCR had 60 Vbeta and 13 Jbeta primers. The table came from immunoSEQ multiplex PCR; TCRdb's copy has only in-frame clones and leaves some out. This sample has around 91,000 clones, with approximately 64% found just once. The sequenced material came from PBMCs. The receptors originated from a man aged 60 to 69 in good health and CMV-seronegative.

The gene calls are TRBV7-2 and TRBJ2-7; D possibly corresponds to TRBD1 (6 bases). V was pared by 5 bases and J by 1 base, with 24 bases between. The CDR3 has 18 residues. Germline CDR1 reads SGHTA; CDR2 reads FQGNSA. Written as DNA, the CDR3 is TGTGCCAGCAGCGATCCCGAACGCCGCTACAGGGTTTCCTACGAGCAGTACTTC. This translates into CASSDPERRYRVSYEQYF.

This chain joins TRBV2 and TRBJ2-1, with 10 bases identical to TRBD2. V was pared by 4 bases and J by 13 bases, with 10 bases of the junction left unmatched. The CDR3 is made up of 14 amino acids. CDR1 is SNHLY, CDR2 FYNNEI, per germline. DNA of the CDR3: TGTGCCAGCAGTGCAAGACTAGCGGGCTCTCTACAGTTCTTC. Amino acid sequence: CASSARLAGSLQFF.

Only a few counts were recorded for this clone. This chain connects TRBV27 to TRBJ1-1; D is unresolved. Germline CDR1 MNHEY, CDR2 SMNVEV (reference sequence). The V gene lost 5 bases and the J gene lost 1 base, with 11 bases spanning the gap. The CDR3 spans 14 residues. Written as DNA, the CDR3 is TGTGCCAGCAGTGAGAGGTTACCGAACACTGAAGCTTTCTTT. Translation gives CASSERLPNTEAFF.

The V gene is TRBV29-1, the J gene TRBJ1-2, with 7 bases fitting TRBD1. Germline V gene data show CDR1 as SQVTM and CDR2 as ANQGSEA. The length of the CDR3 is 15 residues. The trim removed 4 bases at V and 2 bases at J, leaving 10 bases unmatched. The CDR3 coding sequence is TGCAGCGTTGTTATTCCGGGACAGCTGAACTATGGCTACACCTTC. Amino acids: CSVVIPGQLNYGYTF.

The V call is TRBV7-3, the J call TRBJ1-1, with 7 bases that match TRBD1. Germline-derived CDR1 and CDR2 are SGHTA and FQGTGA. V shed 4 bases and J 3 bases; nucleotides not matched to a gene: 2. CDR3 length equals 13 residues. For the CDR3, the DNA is TGTGCCAGCAGCTCCCAGGGGGACACTGAAGCTTTCTTT. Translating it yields CASSSQGDTEAFF.

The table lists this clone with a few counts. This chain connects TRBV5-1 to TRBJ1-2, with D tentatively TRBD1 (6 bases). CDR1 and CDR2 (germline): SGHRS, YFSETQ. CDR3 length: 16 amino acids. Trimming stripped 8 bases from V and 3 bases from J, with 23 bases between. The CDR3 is CASGRGSEVPDYGYTF. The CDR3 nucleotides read TGCGCCAGTGGTAGGGGGTCTGAGGTGCCGGACTATGGCTACACCTTC.

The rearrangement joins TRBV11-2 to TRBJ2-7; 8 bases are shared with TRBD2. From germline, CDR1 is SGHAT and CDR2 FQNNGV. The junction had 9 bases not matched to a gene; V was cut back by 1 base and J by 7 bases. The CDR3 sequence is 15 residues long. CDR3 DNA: TGTGCCAGCAGCTTAGGGGTCGGGGGGGCCGTGGAGCAGTACTTC. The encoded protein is CASSLGVGGAVEQYF.

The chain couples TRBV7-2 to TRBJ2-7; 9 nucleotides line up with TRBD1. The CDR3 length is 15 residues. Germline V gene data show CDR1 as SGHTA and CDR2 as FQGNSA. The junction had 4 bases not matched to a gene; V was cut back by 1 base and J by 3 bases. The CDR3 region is CASSLGQGGLYEQYF. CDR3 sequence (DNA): TGTGCCAGCAGCTTAGGACAGGGGGGGCTCTACGAGCAGTACTTC.

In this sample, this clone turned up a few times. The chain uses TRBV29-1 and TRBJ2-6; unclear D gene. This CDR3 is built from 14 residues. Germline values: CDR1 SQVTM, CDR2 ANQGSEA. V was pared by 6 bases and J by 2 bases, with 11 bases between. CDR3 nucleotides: TGCAGCGTCGAGGTCCCGACTGGGGCCAACGTCCTGACTTTC. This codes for CSVEVPTGANVLTF.

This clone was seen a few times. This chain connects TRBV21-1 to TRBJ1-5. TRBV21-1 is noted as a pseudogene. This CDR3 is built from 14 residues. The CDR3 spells CASSKAPRAWPQHF. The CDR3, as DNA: TGTGCCAGCAGCAAAGCGCCGAGGGCGTGGCCCCAGCATTTT.

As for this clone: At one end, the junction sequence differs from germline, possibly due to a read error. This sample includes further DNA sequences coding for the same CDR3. The CDR3 loop reads CASSYSNRIHTGELFF. CDR3 bases: TGTGCCAGCAGCTACTCTAATAGAATACACACCGGGGAGCTGTTTTTT. The V and J genes are TRBV6-5 and TRBJ2-2, with D hard to call. The CDR3 sequence is 16 residues long. The germline V gene encodes CDR1 MNHEY and CDR2 SVGAGI.

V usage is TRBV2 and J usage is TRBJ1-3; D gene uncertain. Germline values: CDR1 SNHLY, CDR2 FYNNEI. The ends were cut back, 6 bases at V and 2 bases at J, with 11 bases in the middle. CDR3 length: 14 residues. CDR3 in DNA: TGTGCCAGCAGCCAGAAAGTAACTGGAAACACCATATATTTT. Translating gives CASSQKVTGNTIYF.

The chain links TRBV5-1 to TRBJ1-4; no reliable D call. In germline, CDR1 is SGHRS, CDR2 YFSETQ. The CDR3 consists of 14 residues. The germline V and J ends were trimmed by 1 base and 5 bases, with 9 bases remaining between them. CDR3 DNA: TGCGCCAGCAGCTTGATGACCGGGAATGAAAAACTGTTTTTT. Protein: CASSLMTGNEKLFF. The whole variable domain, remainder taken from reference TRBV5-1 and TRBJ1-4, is KAGVTQTPRYLIKTRGQQVTLSCSPISGHRSVSWYQQTPGQGLQFLFEYFSETQRNKGNFPGRFSGRQFSNSRSEMNVSTLELGDSALYLCASSLMTGNEKLFFGSGTQLSVL.